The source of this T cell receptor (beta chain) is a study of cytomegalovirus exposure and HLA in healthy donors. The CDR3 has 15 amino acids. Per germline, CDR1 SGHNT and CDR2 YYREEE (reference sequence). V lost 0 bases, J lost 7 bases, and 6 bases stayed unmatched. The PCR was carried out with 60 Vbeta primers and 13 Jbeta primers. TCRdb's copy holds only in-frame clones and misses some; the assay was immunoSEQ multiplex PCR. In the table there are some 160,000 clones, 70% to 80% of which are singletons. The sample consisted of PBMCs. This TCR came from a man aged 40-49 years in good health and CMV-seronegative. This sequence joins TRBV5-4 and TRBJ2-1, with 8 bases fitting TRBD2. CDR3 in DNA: TGTGCCAGCAGCTTGGGTAGCGGGGTTACAAATGAGCAGTTCTTC. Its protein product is CASSLGSGVTNEQFF.